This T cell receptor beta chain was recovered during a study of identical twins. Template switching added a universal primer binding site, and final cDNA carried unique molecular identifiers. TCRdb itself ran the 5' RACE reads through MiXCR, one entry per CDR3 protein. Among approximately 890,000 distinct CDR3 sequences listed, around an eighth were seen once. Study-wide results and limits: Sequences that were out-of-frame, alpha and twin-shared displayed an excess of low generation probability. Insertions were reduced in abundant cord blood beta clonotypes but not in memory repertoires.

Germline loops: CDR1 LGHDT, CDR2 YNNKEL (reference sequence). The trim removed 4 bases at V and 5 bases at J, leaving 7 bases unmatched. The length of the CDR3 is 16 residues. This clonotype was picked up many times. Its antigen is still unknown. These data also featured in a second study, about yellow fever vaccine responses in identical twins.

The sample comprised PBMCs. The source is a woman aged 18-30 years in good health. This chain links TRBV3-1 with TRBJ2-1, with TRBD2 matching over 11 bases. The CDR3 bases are TGTGCCAGCAGCCGTACAACTAGCGGGGGTCACAATGAGCAGTTCTTC. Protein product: CASSRTTSGGHNEQFF.